Here is one TCR beta chain with its context. Its antigen is unknown. The data are from a study of cytomegalovirus exposure and HLA in healthy donors. Across the study: Within the Caucasian-associated ancestry cluster were 81% of the roughly 400 genotyped donors.

Regarding the study as a whole: Reportedly, TCR beta sequences accurately predicted HLA-A and HLA-B alleles in most subjects.

The CDR3 contains 14 residues. Germline V gene data show CDR1 as MDHEN and CDR2 as SYDVKM. The ends were cut back, 1 base at V and 3 bases at J, with 10 bases in the middle. It was with 60 Vbeta and 13 Jbeta primers that the PCR ran. This table comes from immunoSEQ multiplex PCR, and its TCRdb copy is limited to in-frame clones, with some not included. The sample has 180,000 or so clones; around 78% are singletons. Sequencing used PBMCs. The chain employs TRBV28 and TRBJ2-7, with D maybe TRBD1 (5 bases). This receptor was taken from a man aged 18 to 30 in good health and CMV-seronegative. CDR3 in DNA: TGTGCCAGCAGTTTATACAGGTCAAACTACGAGCAGTACTTC. Its translation is CASSLYRSNYEQYF.